Below, one T cell receptor beta chain is given with its context. Authors' data handling: How many nucleated cells were present was estimated from reference gene primer amplification. TCRdb's table, derived via immunoSEQ multiplex PCR, lists solely in-frame clones and lacks some. V, J and clone size are taken as reported in that table, and D and trimming were inferred from the DNA itself. The repertoire includes some 140,000 clones, 60% to 85% of them detected once, and roughly 1.7% sits in the top ten. These data are taken from a study of blood T cell repertoires in COVID-19. Germline lookup yields CDR1 LNHNV and CDR2 YYDKDF (reference sequence). The CDR3 sequence is 17 residues long. Trimming removed 0 bases from V and 4 bases from J; junction bases left unmatched: 8.

Sequenced input: peripheral blood. The gene calls are TRBV15 and TRBJ1-5; 8 bases match TRBD1. The TCR was taken from a man aged 80 or over with acute or convalescent COVID-19. The CDR3 loop is CATSRDFRDRINQPQHF. The DNA of the CDR3 is TGTGCCACCAGCAGAGATTTCCGGGACAGGATTAATCAGCCCCAGCATTTT.